This entry lists 13 T cell receptor beta chains sequenced from one sample in a study of siplizumab effects on memory and regulatory T cells. Assay: immunoSEQ multiplex PCR; the TCRdb copy retains only in-frame clones and omits some. The top ten hold less than 2% of the sample, which has roughly 82,000 clones, 87% seen once. Sequenced material: Tregs sorted from blood. The receptors shown here come from a human donor in good health.

The rearrangement uses TRBV7-6 and TRBJ1-5, with a tentative D call TRBD1 (6 bases). Germline lookup yields CDR1 SGHVS and CDR2 FNYEAQ. The CDR3 is 13 residues long. V was pared by 5 bases and J by 5 bases, with 10 bases between. The CDR3 loop is CASSGQPDQPQHF. DNA for the CDR3: TGTGCCAGCAGCGGACAGCCAGATCAGCCCCAGCATTTT.

The V call is TRBV20-1, the J call TRBJ2-1; D gene unclear. The CDR3 covers 11 residues. V was pared by 0 bases and J by 12 bases, with 9 bases between. CDR1 DFQATT and CDR2 SNEGSKA come from the germline V gene (reference sequence). The CDR3 spells CSARDPPWQFF. CDR3 in DNA: TGCAGTGCTAGAGACCCCCCGTGGCAGTTCTTC.

The chain links TRBV5-5 to TRBJ2-3, with TRBD2 as a possible D gene (6 bases). Germline assignment: CDR1 SGHKS and CDR2 YYEKEE (reference sequence). This CDR3 contains 18 residues. V was shortened by 4 bases and J by 2 bases, with 23 bases between the two germline ends. In nucleotides, the CDR3 is TGTGCCAGCAGCCTTGGAGGGGTCAGGAGACTAGTCACAGATACGCAGTATTTT. This encodes CASSLGGVRRLVTDTQYF.

The chain employs TRBV7-9 and TRBJ2-1; no definite D call. V was trimmed by 5 bases and J by 12 bases, leaving 14 bases between them. The CDR3 has 12 residues. Germline V gene lookup returns CDR1 SEHNR and CDR2 FQNEAQ (reference sequence). The CDR3 DNA is TGTGCCAGCAGCCTTGAACTACCCCCGCAGTTCTTC. It yields the protein CASSLELPPQFF.

The V call is TRBV6-5, the J call TRBJ2-7, with 8 bases matching TRBD1. The CDR3 is 15 amino acids. Trimming at V came to 2 bases and at J to 0 bases, leaving 3 bases not matched to a gene. In germline, CDR1 is MNHEY, CDR2 SVGAGI. The CDR3 DNA is TGTGCCAGCAGTTACCGGGACAGGAGCTCCTACGAGCAGTACTTC. Its protein product is CASSYRDRSSYEQYF.

The gene calls are TRBV19 and TRBJ1-2; no clear D. Germline assignment: CDR1 LNHDA and CDR2 SQIVND (reference sequence). The germline V and J ends were trimmed by 7 bases and 4 bases, with 16 bases remaining between them. CDR3 length equals 14 residues. CDR3 amino acids: CASTSGPVLYGYTF. The CDR3 DNA sequence: TGTGCCAGTACTTCCGGGCCCGTCCTCTATGGCTACACCTTC.

The chain combines TRBV7-9 with TRBJ1-2; TRBD1 matches at 8 bases. This CDR3 contains 14 residues. V lost 5 bases to trimming and J lost 2 bases; unmatched junction nucleotides: 4. Per germline, CDR1 SEHNR and CDR2 FQNEAQ (reference sequence). For the CDR3, the DNA is TGTGCCAGCAGCCCAGGGGGCGCAAACTATGGCTACACCTTC. Residues: CASSPGGANYGYTF.

The rearrangement uses TRBV5-4 and TRBJ2-7; 8 bases align to TRBD2. Germline V gives CDR1 SGHNT, CDR2 YYREEE (reference sequence). The CDR3 runs 15 residues. With 0 bases clipped from V and 2 bases from J, the junction kept 4 bases outside the gene matches. In DNA, the CDR3 is TGTGCCAGCAGCTTGGGGCGGGGGGCCACCTACGAGCAGTACTTC. Translated: CASSLGRGATYEQYF.

Only one count was recorded for this clone. The chain carries TRBV5-1 and TRBJ2-5, with D uncertain. CDR1 and CDR2 from the germline V gene are SGHRS and YFSETQ. Trimming left V 2 bases short and J 5 bases short, with 16 bases between. This CDR3 has 15 amino acids. CDR3 sequence: CASSLGRWSAETQYF. The CDR3 DNA reads TGCGCCAGCAGCTTAGGTCGTTGGAGCGCGGAGACCCAGTACTTC.

The rearrangement links TRBV5-1 to TRBJ2-5; D gene ambiguous. This CDR3 is built from 13 residues. Trimming took off 3 bases at V and 5 bases at J, with 11 bases between the two ends. CDR1 is SGHRS and CDR2 is YFSETQ in the germline V gene. DNA for the CDR3: TGCGCCAGCAGCTCCTTAGTTCAGGAGACCCAGTACTTC. This codes for CASSSLVQETQYF.

The chain carries TRBV15 and TRBJ1-4; a possible D gene is TRBD1 (5 bases). Germline CDR1 and CDR2: LNHNV and YYDKDF (reference sequence). V dropped 3 bases and J dropped 8 bases, with 22 bases sitting between them. CDR3 length: 17 residues. The CDR3 loop reads CATSRAYLRQSMEKLFF. The CDR3 DNA follows: TGTGCCACCAGCAGGGCCTACTTAAGACAGAGCATGGAAAAACTGTTTTTT.

This clone was seen a single time. The CDR3 DNA is TGTGCCAGCATAAGACTAGCTCCACCCGGGGAGCTGTTTTTT. Protein product: CASIRLAPPGELFF. The chain joins TRBV2 to TRBJ2-2, with TRBD2 matching 7 bases. In germline, CDR1 is SNHLY, CDR2 FYNNEI. CDR3 length: 14 amino acids. Trimming took 7 bases from V and 6 from J; bases not matched to a gene: 8.

This chain connects TRBV11-2 to TRBJ1-2; tentative D call: TRBD1 (5 bases). This CDR3 has 12 amino acids. CDR1 is SGHAT and CDR2 is FQNNGV in the germline V gene. Trimming took off 2 bases at V and 8 bases at J, with 9 bases between the two ends. The CDR3 bases are TGTGCCAGCAGCTTATCAGGGTGGGGCTACACCTTC. It codes for CASSLSGWGYTF.